This T cell receptor beta chain was captured in a study of blood T cell repertoires in COVID-19. Study context: T cells, B-cell-depleted T cells, or PBMCs provided the cDNA or gDNA that served as material.

In the authors' methods: How many nucleated cells were present was estimated from reference gene primer amplification. TCRdb's table, derived via immunoSEQ multiplex PCR, lists solely in-frame clones and lacks some. V, J and clone size are those of that table, while D and trimming were read from the DNA. The repertoire consists of hundreds of thousands of clones, with around 89% occurring once and the leading ten covering about 1.7%. Residents of about two dozen US areas, aged about 18 to 89 years, made up the participants. Participant-reported clinical history was the basis for cohort assignment. Germline values: CDR1 LGHDT, CDR2 YNNKEL (reference sequence). V lost 2 bases and J lost 2; bases outside the gene matches: 12. This CDR3 is built from 18 residues.

This chain connects TRBV3-1 (or the pseudogene TRBV3-2) to TRBJ2-1; 7 bases agree with TRBD2. Source material: PBMCs or T cells enriched from blood (not recorded which). The clonotype was recovered from a woman in her late teens or twenties with acute COVID-19. The CDR3 here is CASSQRVFGGRPYNEQFF. As DNA, the CDR3 is TGTGCCAGCAGCCAAAGAGTGTTTGGCGGGAGACCCTACAATGAGCAGTTCTTC.